The rows below give T cell receptor beta chains drawn from one sample of a study of T cell changes during pregnancy in multiple sclerosis. Generated by immunoSEQ multiplex PCR, the TCRdb table keeps only in-frame clones and is missing some. The sample includes 50,000 to 70,000 clones, 91% of them seen just once. Specimen: peripheral blood, collected in the third trimester of pregnancy. These receptors originate from a female donor in good health, enrolled as a control in a pregnancy study. Both conserved end residues are part of each CDR3. The D gene is left open where the match is weak. Only part of the rows carry a size: once, few, many, or a class if the clone is expanded.

d_gene,v_gene,abundance,j_gene,CDR3aa,CDR3nt
.,TRBV9,.,TRBJ2-3,CASSRSGTDTQYF,TGTGCCAGCAGCCGCAGTGGCACAGATACGCAGTATTTT
.,TRBV5-4,few,TRBJ1-2,CASSLGSSGDYGYTF,TGTGCCAGCAGCTTGGGGTCCAGCGGAGACTATGGCTACACCTTC
.,TRBV15,.,TRBJ2-1,CATSRDRGGAETNEQFF,TGTGCCACCAGCAGAGATCGAGGAGGGGCCGAAACGAATGAGCAGTTCTTC
.,TRBV15,few,TRBJ1-2,CATSRDRTGNYGYTF,TGTGCCACCAGCAGAGATCGGACGGGAAACTATGGCTACACCTTC
TRBD1,TRBV6-6,.,TRBJ1-6,CASKTGGSYNSPLHF,TGTGCCAGCAAGACAGGGGGCTCCTATAATTCACCCCTCCACTTT
TRBD2,TRBV6-4,.,TRBJ2-3,CASSEGIAGSDTQYF,TGTGCCAGCAGTGAGGGAATAGCGGGATCAGATACGCAGTATTTT
TRBD2,TRBV6-5,.,TRBJ2-5,CASSPRLALTQYF,TGTGCCAGCAGTCCCAGACTAGCCCTAACCCAGTACTTC
.,TRBV5-1,.,TRBJ1-1,CASSEYSLNTEAFF,TGCGCCAGCAGCGAATACTCACTGAACACTGAAGCTTTCTTT
TRBD1,TRBV7-8,once,TRBJ2-7,CASSSGTASSYEQYF,TGTGCCAGCAGCTCCGGGACAGCTTCATCCTACGAGCAGTACTTC
.,TRBV6-6,.,TRBJ1-2,CASSYVGEASGYTF,TGTGCCAGCAGTTACGTTGGGGAGGCAAGCGGCTACACCTTC
TRBD1,TRBV5-5,.,TRBJ1-2,CASSLPQTGSYGYTF,TGTGCCAGCAGCTTACCCCAGACAGGGAGCTATGGCTACACCTTC
TRBD2,TRBV11-2,.,TRBJ2-7,CASSLSGSTYEQYF,TGTGCCAGCAGCTTAAGCGGGAGCACCTACGAGCAGTACTTC
.,TRBV5-4,.,TRBJ1-1,CASSLGGAGGNTEAFF,TGTGCCAGCAGCTTGGGAGGCGCGGGGGGGAACACTGAAGCTTTCTTT
TRBD2,TRBV11-2,.,TRBJ2-1,CASSGPSGSSYNEQFF,TGTGCCAGCAGCGGACCTAGCGGGAGCTCCTACAATGAGCAGTTCTTC
.,TRBV21-1,.,TRBJ2-6,CASSVLSRGTLLWANVLTF,TGTGCCAGCAGCGTCCTAAGCCGGGGTACTCTCCTCTGGGCCAACGTCCTGACTTTC
TRBD1,TRBV6-5,.,TRBJ2-2,CASSRQGAVTGELFF,TGTGCCAGCAGCCGACAGGGGGCGGTCACCGGGGAGCTGTTTTTT
TRBD1,TRBV2,.,TRBJ1-5,CASTPGQGNQPQHF,TGTGCCAGCACTCCGGGACAGGGGAATCAGCCCCAGCATTTT
.,TRBV19,.,TRBJ2-3,CASRYGAEDTQYF,TGTGCCAGTAGATATGGGGCAGAGGATACGCAGTATTTT
TRBD1,TRBV2,.,TRBJ2-3,CASSEVRGRGRLGDFTDTQYF,TGTGCCAGCAGTGAAGTTCGCGGCAGGGGGCGACTCGGGGACTTTACAGATACGCAGTATTTT
TRBD1,TRBV9,.,TRBJ2-1,CASSVRGYEQFF,TGTGCCAGCAGCGTCAGGGGGTATGAGCAGTTCTTC
TRBD1,TRBV7-8,.,TRBJ1-6,CASSLGDRDSPLHF,TGTGCCAGCAGCTTAGGGGACAGAGATTCACCCCTCCACTTT
TRBD1,TRBV5-6,.,TRBJ2-7,CASSLFLGTGAYEQYF,TGTGCCAGCAGCTTGTTTTTAGGAACAGGGGCTTACGAGCAGTACTTC
.,TRBV11-3,.,TRBJ2-2,CASSPVSGELFF,TGTGCCAGCAGCCCCGTGTCCGGGGAGCTGTTTTTT